This T cell receptor (beta chain) comes out of a study of blood T cell repertoires in COVID-19. Study information: Sites in the United States, Italy and Spain provided acute and convalescent COVID-19 samples.

Germline values: CDR1 SEHNR, CDR2 FQNEAQ (reference sequence). Trimming removed 3 bases from V and 2 bases from J; junction bases left unmatched: 0. CDR3 size: 15 residues. The age range of participants was roughly 18 to 90 years, with residence in under 25 US areas. Participants reported their clinical history, and cohort assignment relied on those reports. Clones were sequenced by immunoSEQ multiplex PCR, and TCRdb holds only the in-frame ones, with some missing. Of about 250,000 clones listed, roughly 91% are singletons. This TCR derives from a woman aged 25 to 45 with acute COVID-19. The chain uses TRBV7-9 and TRBJ1-4, with TRBD1 identical over 10 bases. Sequencing used PBMCs or T cells enriched from blood (not recorded which). The chain's CDR3 is CASSLGQGTNEKLFF. CDR3 nucleotides: TGTGCCAGCAGCTTGGGACAGGGGACTAATGAAAAACTGTTTTTT. The full variable domain, rest sourced from reference TRBV7-9 and TRBJ1-4, is DTGVSQNPRHKITKRGQNVTFRCDPISEHNRLYWYRQTLGQGPEFLTYFQNEAQLEKSRLLSDRFSAERPKGSFSTLEIQRTEQGDSAMYLCASSLGQGTNEKLFFGSGTQLSVL.